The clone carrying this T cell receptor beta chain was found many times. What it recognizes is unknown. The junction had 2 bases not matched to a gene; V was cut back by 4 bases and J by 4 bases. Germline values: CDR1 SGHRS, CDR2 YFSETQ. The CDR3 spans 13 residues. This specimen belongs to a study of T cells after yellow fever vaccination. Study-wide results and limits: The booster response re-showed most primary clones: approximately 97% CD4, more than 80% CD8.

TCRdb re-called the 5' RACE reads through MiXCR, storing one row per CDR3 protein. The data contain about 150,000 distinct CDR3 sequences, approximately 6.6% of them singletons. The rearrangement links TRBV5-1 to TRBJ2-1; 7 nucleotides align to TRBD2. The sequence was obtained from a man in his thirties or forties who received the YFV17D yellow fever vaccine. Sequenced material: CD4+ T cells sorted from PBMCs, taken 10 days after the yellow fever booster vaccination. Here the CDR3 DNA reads TGCGCCAGCAGCGGGACTACATACAATGAGCAGTTCTTC. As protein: CASSGTTYNEQFF.